Here is one T cell receptor beta chain with its context. Antigen: not known. Donors comprised healthy HIV-negative adults lacking recent acute infections or vaccinations. The data were obtained in a study of shared clonotypes between healthy human individuals. Turning to the study itself: Three plates were used per donor for CD4 naive, three for CD4 memory, two for CD8 naive and one for CD8 memory.

Study-level results: Non-shared clonotypes showed lower generation probabilities than clonotypes common to all four donors. Estimated clonotype richness was generally higher in naive than memory subsets.

Libraries were prepared by immunoSEQ multiplex PCR; TCRdb keeps only in-frame clonotypes and omits some of them. The sample shows around 1.1 million clones, 70% to 80% of them seen only once. The TCR comes from a man aged 18 to 29 in good health. Some clones in this sample may be carry-over from other donors' samples. Sequenced material: memory CD4+ T cells from PBMCs. As to subset: CD45RA-negative fraction.

CDR3 nucleotide sequence: TGTGCCTGGAGTCGGCAGGGGGGACGCTACGAGCAGTACTTC. This sequence encodes CAWSRQGGRYEQYF. The chain recombines TRBV30 with TRBJ2-7, with D tentatively TRBD1 (7 bases). CDR3 length: 14 residues. The germline gives CDR1 GTSNPN, CDR2 SVGIG (reference sequence). V lost 2 bases and J 3 bases, leaving 14 bases between the germline ends.